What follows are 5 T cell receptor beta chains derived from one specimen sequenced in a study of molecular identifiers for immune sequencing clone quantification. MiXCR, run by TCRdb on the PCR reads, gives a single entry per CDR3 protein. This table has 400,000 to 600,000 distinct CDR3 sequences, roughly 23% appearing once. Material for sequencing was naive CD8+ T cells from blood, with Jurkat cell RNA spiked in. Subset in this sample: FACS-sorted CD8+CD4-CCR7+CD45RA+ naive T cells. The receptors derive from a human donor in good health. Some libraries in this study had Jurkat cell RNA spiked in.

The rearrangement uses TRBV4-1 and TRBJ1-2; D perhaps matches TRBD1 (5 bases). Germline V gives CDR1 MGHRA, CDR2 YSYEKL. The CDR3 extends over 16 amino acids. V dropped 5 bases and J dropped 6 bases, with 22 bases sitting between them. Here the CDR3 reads CASSSFGGAGLDGYTF. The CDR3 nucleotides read TGCGCCAGCAGCTCATTCGGAGGCGCAGGGTTGGATGGCTACACCTTC.

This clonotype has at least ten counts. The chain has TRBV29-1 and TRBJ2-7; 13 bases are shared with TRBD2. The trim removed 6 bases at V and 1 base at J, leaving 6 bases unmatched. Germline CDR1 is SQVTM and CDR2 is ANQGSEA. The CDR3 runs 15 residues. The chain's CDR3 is CSVRTSGSPSYEQYF. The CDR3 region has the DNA TGCAGCGTAAGGACTAGCGGGAGTCCATCCTACGAGCAGTACTTC.

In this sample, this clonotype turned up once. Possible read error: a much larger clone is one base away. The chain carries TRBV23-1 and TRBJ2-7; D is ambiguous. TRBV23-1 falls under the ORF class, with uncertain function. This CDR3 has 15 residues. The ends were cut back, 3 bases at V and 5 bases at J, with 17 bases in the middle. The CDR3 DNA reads TGCGCCAGCAGTCACGGTGGGCCCCGCCGACACGAGCAGTACTTC. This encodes CASSHGGPRRHEQYF.

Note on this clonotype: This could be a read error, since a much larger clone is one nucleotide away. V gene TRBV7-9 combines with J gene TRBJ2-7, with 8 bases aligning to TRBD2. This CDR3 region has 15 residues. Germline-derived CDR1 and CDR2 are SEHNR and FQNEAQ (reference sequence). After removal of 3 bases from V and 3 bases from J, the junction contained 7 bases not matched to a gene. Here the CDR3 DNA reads TGTGCCAGCAGCTTCTCTTTTAGCGGGGACTACGAGCAGTACTTC. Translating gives CASSFSFSGDYEQYF.

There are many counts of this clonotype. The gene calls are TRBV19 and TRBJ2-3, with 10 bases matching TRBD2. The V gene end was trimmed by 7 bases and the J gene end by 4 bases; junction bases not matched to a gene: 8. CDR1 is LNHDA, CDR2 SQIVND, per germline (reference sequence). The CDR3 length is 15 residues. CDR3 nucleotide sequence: TGTGCCAGTACGGACTGGACTAGCGGTTCAGATACGCAGTATTTT. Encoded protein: CASTDWTSGSDTQYF.